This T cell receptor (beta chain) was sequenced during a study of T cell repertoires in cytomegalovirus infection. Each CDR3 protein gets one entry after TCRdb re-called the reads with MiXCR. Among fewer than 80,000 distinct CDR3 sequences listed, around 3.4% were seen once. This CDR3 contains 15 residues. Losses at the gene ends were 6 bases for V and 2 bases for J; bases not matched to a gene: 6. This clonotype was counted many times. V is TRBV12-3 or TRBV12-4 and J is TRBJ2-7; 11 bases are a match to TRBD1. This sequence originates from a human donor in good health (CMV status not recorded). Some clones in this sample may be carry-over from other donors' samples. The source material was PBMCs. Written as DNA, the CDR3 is TGTGCCAGCAGACCCGGGACAGGGGGACCCTACGAGCAGTACTTC. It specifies CASRPGTGGPYEQYF.